This record concerns one T cell receptor beta chain sequence. This entry is derived from a study of blood T cells in healthy people across ages. Sample-barcoded 5' priming and a J-beta primer mix drove a second PCR of roughly 7 to 11 cycles. Researchers report that a template-switch adaptor with 12 random nucleotides tagged each cDNA molecule. TCRdb re-derived calls from the 5' RACE reads in MiXCR, one entry per CDR3 protein. The table lists about 640,000 distinct CDR3 sequences, under 70% of them singletons, with over 30% in the top ten. Trimming took off 6 bases at V and 5 bases at J, with 14 bases between the two ends. The CDR3 has 13 residues. Germline lookup yields CDR1 DFQATT and CDR2 SNEGSKA (reference sequence).

V and J are TRBV20-1 and TRBJ2-1; a possible D gene is TRBD2 (6 bases). The source of this sequence is a man in his 60s in good health. Source material: blood. CDR3 coding DNA: TGCAGTGCCCCGGGACTGATTCACAATGAGCAGTTCTTC. It specifies CSAPGLIHNEQFF.